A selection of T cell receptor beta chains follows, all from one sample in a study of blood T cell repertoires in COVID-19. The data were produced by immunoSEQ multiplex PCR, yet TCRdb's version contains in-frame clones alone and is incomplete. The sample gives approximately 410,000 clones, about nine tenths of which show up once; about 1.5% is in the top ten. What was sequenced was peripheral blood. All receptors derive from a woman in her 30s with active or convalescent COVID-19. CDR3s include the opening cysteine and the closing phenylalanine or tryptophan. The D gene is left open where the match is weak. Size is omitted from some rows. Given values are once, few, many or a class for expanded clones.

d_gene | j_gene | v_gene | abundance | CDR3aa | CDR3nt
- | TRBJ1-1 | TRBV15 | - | CATSIRTEFNTEAFF | TGTGCCACCAGCATCCGGACAGAATTTAACACTGAAGCTTTCTTT
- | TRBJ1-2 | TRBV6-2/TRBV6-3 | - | CASSSAARTYGYTF | TGTGCCAGCAGTTCCGCCGCAAGGACATATGGCTACACCTTC
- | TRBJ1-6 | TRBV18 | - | CASSPGSNSPLHF | TGTGCCAGCTCACCGGGCAGTAATTCACCCCTCCACTTT
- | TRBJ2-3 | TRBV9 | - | CASSVTGLTDTQYF | TGTGCCAGCAGCGTAACAGGGCTGACAGATACGCAGTATTTT
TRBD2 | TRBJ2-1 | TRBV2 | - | CASTGLHLKSSYNEQFF | TGTGCCAGCACGGGACTACATTTAAAAAGCTCCTACAATGAGCAGTTCTTC
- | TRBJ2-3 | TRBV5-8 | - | CASSHNSDTQYF | TGTGCCAGCAGTCATAACTCAGATACGCAGTATTTT
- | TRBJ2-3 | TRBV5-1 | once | CASSLIADTDTQYF | TGCGCCAGCAGCTTGATAGCGGACACAGATACGCAGTATTTT
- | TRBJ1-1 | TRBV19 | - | CASRPAGSTNTEAFF | TGTGCCAGCCGACCAGCGGGTTCAACGAACACTGAAGCTTTCTTT
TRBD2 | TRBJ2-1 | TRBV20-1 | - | CSASGELAGEYNEQFF | TGCAGTGCTAGTGGAGAACTAGCGGGAGAATACAATGAGCAGTTCTTC
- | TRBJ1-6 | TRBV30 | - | CAWSLTGYGSYNSPLHF | TGTGCCTGGAGTCTCACAGGGTACGGCTCCTATAATTCACCCCTCCACTTT
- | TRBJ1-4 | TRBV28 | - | CASRADRPLEKLFF | TGTGCCAGCAGGGCCGACAGGCCACTCGAAAAACTGTTTTTT
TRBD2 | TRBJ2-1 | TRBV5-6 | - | CASSLVTSGTYNEQFF | TGTGCCAGCAGCTTGGTGACTAGCGGGACCTACAATGAGCAGTTCTTC
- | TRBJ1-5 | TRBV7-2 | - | CASSAQGNQPQHF | TGTGCCAGCAGCGCACAGGGAAATCAGCCCCAGCATTTT
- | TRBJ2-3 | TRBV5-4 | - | CASSLDFFGTDTQYF | TGTGCCAGCAGCTTGGACTTCTTCGGGACAGATACGCAGTATTTT
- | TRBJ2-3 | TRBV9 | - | CASSPRTSTDTQYF | TGTGCCAGCAGCCCCCGGACTAGCACAGATACGCAGTATTTT
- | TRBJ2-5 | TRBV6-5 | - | CASRSGQLQETQYF | TGTGCCAGCAGATCTGGACAGCTTCAAGAGACCCAGTACTTC
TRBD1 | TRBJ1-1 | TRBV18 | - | CASSPWTGESTEAFF | TGTGCCAGCTCACCTTGGACAGGGGAGAGCACTGAAGCTTTCTTT